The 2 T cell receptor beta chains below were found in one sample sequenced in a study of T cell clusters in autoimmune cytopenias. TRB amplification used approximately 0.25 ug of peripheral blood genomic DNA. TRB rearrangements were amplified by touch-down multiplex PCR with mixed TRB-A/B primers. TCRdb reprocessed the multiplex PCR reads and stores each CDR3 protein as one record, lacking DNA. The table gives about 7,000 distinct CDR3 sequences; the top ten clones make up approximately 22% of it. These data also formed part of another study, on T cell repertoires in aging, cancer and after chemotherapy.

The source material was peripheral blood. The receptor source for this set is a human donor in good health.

CDR3 in amino acids: CASSSNRGRETQYF. This chain uses TRBV6-2 or TRBV6-3 with TRBJ2-5; TCRdb's D gene call, TRBD1, goes unchecked for lack of DNA. The CDR3 is 14 residues long. The germline V gene encodes CDR1 MNHEY and CDR2 SVGEGT.

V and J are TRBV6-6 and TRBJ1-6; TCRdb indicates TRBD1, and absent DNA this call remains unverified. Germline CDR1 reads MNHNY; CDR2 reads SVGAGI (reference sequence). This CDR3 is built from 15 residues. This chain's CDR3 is CASSYDPGQNSPLHF.